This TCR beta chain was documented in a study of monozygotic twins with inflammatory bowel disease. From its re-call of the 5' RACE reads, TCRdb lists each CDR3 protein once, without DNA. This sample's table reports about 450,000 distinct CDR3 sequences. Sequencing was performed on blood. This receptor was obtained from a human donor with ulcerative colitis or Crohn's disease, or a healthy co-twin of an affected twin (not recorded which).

CDR3 region: CASSHPRRDEIPF. This sequence joins TRBV4-2 and TRBJ1-1. CDR1 and CDR2 from the germline V gene are LGHNA and YNFKEQ. The CDR3 is 13 residues long.